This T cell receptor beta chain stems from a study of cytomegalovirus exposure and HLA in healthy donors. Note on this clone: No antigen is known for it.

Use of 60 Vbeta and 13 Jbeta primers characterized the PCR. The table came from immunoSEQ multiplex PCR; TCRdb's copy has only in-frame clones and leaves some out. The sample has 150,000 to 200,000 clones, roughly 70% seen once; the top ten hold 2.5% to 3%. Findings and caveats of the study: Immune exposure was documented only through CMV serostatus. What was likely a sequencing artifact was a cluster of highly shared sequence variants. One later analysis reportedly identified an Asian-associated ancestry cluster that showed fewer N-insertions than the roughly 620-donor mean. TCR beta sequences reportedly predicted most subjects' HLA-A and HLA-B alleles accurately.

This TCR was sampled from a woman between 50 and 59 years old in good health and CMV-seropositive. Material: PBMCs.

This CDR3 reads CASRRDPKTYEQYF. CDR3 bases: TGTGCCAGCAGGAGAGATCCAAAGACCTACGAGCAGTACTTC. The genes are TRBV6-1 and TRBJ2-7, with unresolved D. Germline assignment: CDR1 MNHNS and CDR2 SASEGT. This CDR3 is 14 amino acids long. V shed 6 bases and J shed 2 bases, with 14 bases lying between them.